The 24 T cell receptor beta chains in this list originate from one sample, sequenced in a study of T cells after yellow fever vaccination. Each CDR3 protein gets one entry after TCRdb re-called the 5' RACE reads with MiXCR. Among about 370,000 distinct CDR3 sequences listed, 11% were seen once. Sequenced material: PBMCs, taken on the day of the first yellow fever vaccination. These receptors were taken from a man younger than 30 who received the YFV17D yellow fever vaccine.

This clonotype was seen only a few times. V usage is TRBV20-1 and J usage is TRBJ2-5; no definite D call. This CDR3 comprises 13 residues. The V and J ends lost 6 bases and 4 bases respectively, with 15 bases between them. Germline CDR1 is DFQATT and CDR2 is SNEGSKA (reference sequence). CDR3 sequence reads: CSARTPPRETQYF. CDR3 DNA: TGCAGTGCGAGGACCCCACCCCGAGAGACCCAGTACTTC.

In nucleotides, the CDR3 is TGTGCCAGCAGCCGTGGACAGTCGACAACAGAGACCCAGTACTTC. This codes for CASSRGQSTTETQYF. This chain joins TRBV7-6 and TRBJ2-5, with D maybe TRBD1 (6 bases). The germline V and J ends were trimmed by 5 bases and 4 bases, with 17 bases remaining between them. CDR3 length: 15 amino acids. Germline CDR1 reads SGHVS; CDR2 reads FNYEAQ. Using reference TRBV7-6 and TRBJ2-5 for the parts outside the CDR3, the full variable domain is GAGVSQSPRYKVTKRGQDVALRCDPISGHVSLYWYRQALGQGPEFLTYFNYEAQQDKSGLPNDRFSAERPEGSISTLTIQRTEQRDSAMYRCASSRGQSTTETQYFGPGTRLLVL.

This clonotype occurred many times. The genes are TRBV12-3 or TRBV12-4 and TRBJ1-2; TRBD1 matches at 8 bases. The CDR3 has 13 amino acids. V was clipped by 5 bases and J by 8 bases; unmatched bases: 7. This CDR3 reads CASSPGQGLGYTF. The CDR3 DNA is TGTGCCAGCAGTCCCGGACAGGGATTAGGCTACACCTTC.

There are a few counts of this clonotype. V is TRBV5-1 and J is TRBJ2-3; 13 bases are shared with TRBD2. V shed 5 bases and J 10 bases; nucleotides not matched to a gene: 7. From germline, CDR1 is SGHRS and CDR2 YFSETQ. CDR3 size: 14 residues. The CDR3 DNA reads TGCGCCAGCAGACTGGGACTAGCGGGGTTGGCGCAGTATTTT. It translates to CASRLGLAGLAQYF. Full variable domain (missing parts from reference TRBV5-1 and TRBJ2-3): KAGVTQTPRYLIKTRGQQVTLSCSPISGHRSVSWYQQTPGQGLQFLFEYFSETQRNKGNFPGRFSGRQFSNSRSEMNVSTLELGDSALYLCASRLGLAGLAQYFGPGTRLTVL.

This clonotype was picked up a small number of times. The chain uses TRBV12-3 or TRBV12-4 and TRBJ1-2; D may be TRBD1 (6 bases). The CDR3 length is 12 residues. DNA for the CDR3: TGTGCTTCCGCTGGGACACTTTATGGCTACACCTTC. This sequence encodes CASAGTLYGYTF.

The table lists this clonotype with a few counts. The chain couples TRBV12-3 or TRBV12-4 to TRBJ2-3; D is unclear. V was cut by 6 bases and J by 1 base, with 8 bases left in between. The CDR3 sequence is 13 residues long. CDR3 sequence: CASSPWGTDTQYF. CDR3 DNA: TGTGCCAGCAGCCCCTGGGGCACAGATACGCAGTATTTT.

The chain joins TRBV9 to TRBJ2-5; tentatively, D is TRBD1 or TRBD2 (5 bases each). Germline assignment: CDR1 SGDLS and CDR2 YYNGEE. The CDR3 extends over 14 amino acids. V was trimmed by 0 bases and J by 5 bases, leaving 11 bases between them. CDR3 bases: TGTGCCAGCAGCGTAGGGGGGAGCGAGGAGACCCAGTACTTC. As protein: CASSVGGSEETQYF.

J is TRBJ1-2 and V is TRBV6-2 or TRBV6-3; D is possibly TRBD1 (5 bases). Per germline, CDR1 MNHEY and CDR2 SVGEGT. V was shortened by 1 base and J by 4 bases, with 13 bases between the two germline ends. The CDR3 covers 15 residues. CDR3 coding DNA: TGTGCCAGCAGTTACTTAGCGGGACCAAGCTATGGCTACACCTTC. It encodes CASSYLAGPSYGYTF.

The rearrangement joins TRBV7-2 to TRBJ2-5; 9 positions agree with TRBD2. Germline values: CDR1 SGHTA, CDR2 FQGNSA. V trimming: 0 bases; J trimming: 5 bases; junction bases outside the gene matches: 13. This CDR3 contains 18 residues. For the CDR3, the DNA is TGTGCCAGCAGCTTAGCGCAGAGTGCGGGGGGGCTGGGCGAGACCCAGTACTTC. It codes for CASSLAQSAGGLGETQYF. Filled out from reference TRBV7-2 and TRBJ2-5, the complete variable domain reads GAGVSQSPSNKVTEKGKDVELRCDPISGHTALYWYRQSLGQGLEFLIYFQGNSAPDKSGLPSDRFSAERTGGSVSTLTIQRTQQEDSAVYLCASSLAQSAGGLGETQYFGPGTRLLVL.

The chain couples TRBV5-1 to TRBJ2-3; D may be TRBD2 (6 bases). The CDR3 is 13 amino acids. The V end lost 7 bases, the J end lost 7 bases, and 16 bases lay between the germline ends. Germline CDR1 SGHRS, CDR2 YFSETQ. The CDR3 loop is CASAGSPGNTQYF. For the CDR3, the DNA is TGCGCCAGCGCCGGGAGCCCGGGGAATACGCAGTATTTT. The full variable domain, completed using reference TRBV5-1 and TRBJ2-3, is KAGVTQTPRYLIKTRGQQVTLSCSPISGHRSVSWYQQTPGQGLQFLFEYFSETQRNKGNFPGRFSGRQFSNSRSEMNVSTLELGDSALYLCASAGSPGNTQYFGPGTRLTVL.

The chain recombines TRBV7-2 with TRBJ1-1; 7 bases fit TRBD1. The CDR3 has 14 amino acids. Germline V gene sequence: CDR1 SGHTA, CDR2 FQGNSA. Trimming cost V 3 bases and J 5 bases; bases outside gene matches: 6. The CDR3 here is CASSLDRIGTEAFF. CDR3 DNA: TGTGCCAGCAGCTTGGACAGGATTGGTACTGAAGCTTTCTTT.

V usage is TRBV18 and J usage is TRBJ2-3, with 9 bases matching TRBD2. The CDR3 is made up of 15 amino acids. The V gene end was trimmed by 2 bases and the J gene end by 6 bases; junction bases not matched to a gene: 6. From germline, CDR1 is KGHSH and CDR2 LQKENI. In DNA, the CDR3 is TGTGCCAGCTCACCAAGCGGGGGGAACTCGGATACGCAGTATTTT. This gives the protein CASSPSGGNSDTQYF. Complete variable domain (other parts from reference TRBV18 and TRBJ2-3): NAGVMQNPRHLVRRRGQEARLRCSPMKGHSHVYWYRQLPEEGLKFMVYLQKENIIDESGMPKERFSAEFPKEGPSILRIQQVVRGDSAAYFCASSPSGGNSDTQYFGPGTRLTVL.

V is TRBV24-1 and J is TRBJ2-3; maybe TRBD2 (6 bases). CDR1 is KGHDR and CDR2 is SFDVKD in the germline V gene. Between the trimmed V and J ends, which lost 3 bases and 3 bases, there was a span of 15 bases. The CDR3 spans 16 residues. This CDR3 is CATSDATGGRTDTQYF. The CDR3 coding sequence is TGTGCCACCAGTGATGCAACCGGGGGACGGACAGATACGCAGTATTTT.

This clonotype was seen a handful of times. The V and J genes are TRBV4-1 and TRBJ1-6, with D unresolved. This CDR3 has 16 amino acids. Deletions cut 0 bases from V and 10 bases from J, with 16 bases between. Germline V gives CDR1 MGHRA, CDR2 YSYEKL. The CDR3 region is CASSQEHGWGGSPLHF. Written as DNA, the CDR3 is TGCGCCAGCAGCCAAGAACATGGTTGGGGAGGGTCACCCCTCCACTTT.

This clonotype has ten or more counts. The chain combines TRBV7-9 with TRBJ1-5, with 7 positions matching TRBD1. The CDR3 length is 14 residues. Germline lookup yields CDR1 SEHNR and CDR2 FQNEAQ (reference sequence). V dropped 3 bases and J dropped 6; count of bases not matched to a gene: 5. The CDR3 sequence: CASSLGQGGQPQHF. As DNA, the CDR3 is TGTGCCAGCAGCTTGGGGCAGGGGGGTCAGCCCCAGCATTTT. Supplemented by reference TRBV7-9 and TRBJ1-5, the full variable domain reads DTGVSQNPRHKITKRGQNVTFRCDPISEHNRLYWYRQTLGQGPEFLTYFQNEAQLEKSRLLSDRFSAERPKGSFSTLEIQRTEQGDSAMYLCASSLGQGGQPQHFGDGTRLSIL.

The V call is TRBV7-2, the J call TRBJ2-7, with D hard to call. The germline V gene has CDR1 SGHTA and CDR2 FQGNSA. Trimming shortened V by 0 bases and J by 7 bases, and 10 bases separated the two germline ends. CDR3 length: 13 residues. This CDR3 is CASSLAPPLEQYF. In DNA, the CDR3 is TGTGCCAGCAGCTTAGCGCCCCCTCTAGAGCAGTACTTC.

The chain uses TRBV27 and TRBJ2-3; 8 bases are a match to TRBD2. Germline values: CDR1 MNHEY, CDR2 SMNVEV (reference sequence). This CDR3 region has 16 residues. Trimming at V came to 6 bases and at J to 1 base, leaving 9 bases not matched to a gene. This chain's CDR3 is CASRASSTSGTDTQYF. In DNA, the CDR3 is TGTGCCAGCAGAGCCTCGTCGACTAGCGGCACAGATACGCAGTATTTT.

At least ten counts were recorded for this clonotype. This rearrangement joins TRBV7-9 to TRBJ2-3; 7 nucleotides line up with TRBD2. With 8 bases clipped from V and 2 bases from J, the junction kept 13 bases outside the gene matches. Germline lookup yields CDR1 SEHNR and CDR2 FQNEAQ (reference sequence). This CDR3 spans 16 amino acids. The CDR3 loop reads CASLVLASGYTDTQYF. CDR3 DNA sequence: TGTGCCAGCTTGGTCCTTGCTAGCGGATACACAGATACGCAGTATTTT.

This clonotype was seen a handful of times. V is TRBV6-5 and J is TRBJ2-7; D possibly uses TRBD1 or TRBD2 (6 bases each). The CDR3 contains 15 residues. Trimming removed 0 bases from V and 1 base from J, with 10 bases in between. The germline V gene has CDR1 MNHEY and CDR2 SVGAGI. CDR3 sequence reads: CASSYSGGWSYEQYF. CDR3 in DNA: TGTGCCAGCAGTTACTCGGGGGGCTGGTCCTACGAGCAGTACTTC.

There are a few counts of this clonotype. The gene calls are TRBV9 and TRBJ2-3, with D possibly TRBD2 on 6 matching bases. The CDR3 runs 15 residues. Germline CDR1 SGDLS, CDR2 YYNGEE. The V end lost 3 bases, the J end lost 4 bases, and 15 bases lay between the germline ends. The CDR3: CASSGITSWSDTQYF. As DNA, the CDR3 is TGTGCCAGCAGCGGAATCACTAGCTGGTCAGATACGCAGTATTTT.

This clonotype was seen ten or more times. This chain's CDR3 is CASSYSGGAETQYF. CDR3 nucleotides: TGTGCCAGCAGTTACAGCGGGGGGGCAGAGACCCAGTACTTC. J is TRBJ2-5 and V is TRBV6-5; 10 bases are a match to TRBD2. The CDR3 loop spans 14 amino acids. The V gene's germline CDR1 is MNHEY and CDR2 SVGAGI. The J segment lost 4 bases and the V segment lost 2 bases, leaving 1 base of the junction unmatched.

This clonotype was observed a handful of times. This chain joins TRBV24-1 and TRBJ2-1; the D gene is possibly TRBD1 (6 bases). The germline gives CDR1 KGHDR, CDR2 SFDVKD. CDR3 length equals 15 residues. V was pared by 4 bases and J by 6 bases, with 15 bases between. The CDR3 sequence is CATSDPGQGSNEQFF. The CDR3 nucleotides are TGTGCCACCAGTGACCCCGGGCAGGGGTCCAATGAGCAGTTCTTC.

This clonotype was seen more than once but under ten times. The rearrangement links TRBV29-1 to TRBJ1-2; a weak D match, TRBD1 (6 bases). Germline CDR1 reads SQVTM; CDR2 reads ANQGSEA. This CDR3 is 17 amino acids long. The germline V and J ends were trimmed by 5 bases and 4 bases, with 26 bases remaining between them. DNA for the CDR3: TGCAGCGTTCCAGACCTCGTCGCGGGGAGGGGGTTCTATGGCTACACCTTC. Translated, it gives CSVPDLVAGRGFYGYTF.

The V gene is TRBV20-1, the J gene TRBJ1-2, with 9 bases aligning to TRBD1. Trimming took 8 bases from V and 8 from J; bases not matched to a gene: 9. Germline V gene data show CDR1 as DFQATT and CDR2 as SNEGSKA (reference sequence). CDR3 length equals 12 residues. For the CDR3, the DNA is TGCAGTTCGACAGGGGGGGCGCGAGGCTACACCTTC. The encoded protein is CSSTGGARGYTF.